This entry concerns a single T cell receptor (beta chain). Trimming left V 3 bases short and J 10 bases short, with 17 bases between. The CDR3 is 15 residues long. Germline values: CDR1 SGDLS, CDR2 YYNGEE. The data stem from a study of shared clonotypes between healthy human individuals. The method was immunoSEQ multiplex PCR; TCRdb's version includes in-frame clones alone and lacks a portion of them. The sample comprises more than 2 million clones, approximately 95% of which are singletons, and roughly 0.13% rests with the top ten. The chain has TRBV9 and TRBJ1-6; D is perhaps TRBD1 (6 bases). The receptor was derived from a man between 18 and 29 years old in good health. Material: naive CD4+ T cells sorted from blood. Subset reported: CD45RA+ positively selected. Here the CDR3 DNA reads TGTGCCAGCAGCGGAGAGGGGACATTGGTGTCACCCCTCCACTTT. The encoded protein is CASSGEGTLVSPLHF.